One sample yielded the 21 T cell receptor beta chains listed below, sequenced in a study of blood T cells in healthy people across ages (dated by TCRdb to 2014 to 2015). Libraries were made using 5' RACE. Sequencing instrument: Illumina HiSeq 2500. A second PCR of roughly 7 to 12 cycles was performed with a sample-barcoded 5' primer and a J-beta primer mix. Using fastp at Q25 and MiXCR, TCRdb reprocessed the public reads and kept productive beta chains. Every distinct CDR3 protein forms one entry, paired with its most common genes and DNA. In this sample the table shows approximately 1,100,000 distinct CDR3 sequences, 45% of which occur a single time. Jointly, the top ten make up approximately 20% of the sample. Sequenced sample: blood. Receptors were obtained from a woman aged 55-69 years in good health.

J is TRBJ1-2 and V is TRBV20-1, with 7 bases that match TRBD1. Per germline, CDR1 DFQATT and CDR2 SNEGSKA (reference sequence). CDR3 length: 13 amino acids. The V and J ends lost 6 bases and 8 bases, in that order; junction bases with no gene match: 12. The CDR3: CSATDRPGGGYTF. CDR3 in DNA: TGCAGTGCCACGGACAGGCCCGGGGGCGGCTACACCTTC.

CDR3 sequence reads: CSVGVGYEQFF. DNA of the CDR3: TGCAGCGTTGGAGTAGGCTATGAGCAGTTCTTC. This chain uses TRBV29-1 with TRBJ2-1; D not resolved. The V end was cut by 4 bases, the J end by 8 bases, with 9 bases between. Germline CDR1 SQVTM, CDR2 ANQGSEA. The CDR3 loop spans 11 amino acids.

The rearrangement links TRBV3-1 to TRBJ2-7, with D possibly being TRBD1 or TRBD2 (5 bases each). Trimming pared 0 bases from V and 3 bases from J, leaving 12 bases between. CDR3 length equals 15 residues. The germline V gene has CDR1 LGHDT and CDR2 YNNKEL (reference sequence). The CDR3 loop is CASSQEGHGGYEQYF. The CDR3 DNA reads TGTGCCAGCAGCCAAGAGGGGCATGGGGGCTACGAGCAGTACTTC.

The chain combines TRBV24-1 with TRBJ2-1; 10 bases are shared with TRBD1. The CDR3 extends over 15 amino acids. The trim removed 7 bases at V and 7 bases at J, leaving 9 bases unmatched. Germline CDR1 KGHDR, CDR2 SFDVKD. This chain's CDR3 is CATRDPGTGVNEQFF. The CDR3 DNA reads TGTGCCACCAGGGATCCCGGGACAGGGGTAAATGAGCAGTTCTTC.

This chain links TRBV2 with TRBJ2-4; D is unclear. Judging by the DNA end, TRBJ2-7 fits better; the J call may be wrong. The V gene's germline CDR1 is SNHLY and CDR2 FYNNEI. This CDR3 is 12 amino acids long. The CDR3 protein is CASVSTAYEQYF. CDR3 coding DNA: TGTGCCAGCGTATCGACTGCCTACGAGCAGTACTTC.

The chain couples TRBV3-1 to TRBJ2-1; 10 bases line up with TRBD2. The germline V gene encodes CDR1 LGHDT and CDR2 YNNKEL (reference sequence). V was clipped by 1 base and J by 8 bases; unmatched bases: 8. The CDR3 has 16 amino acids. The CDR3 sequence: CASSQGASGRFYEQFF. The CDR3 DNA follows: TGTGCCAGCAGCCAAGGGGCTAGCGGGAGATTCTATGAGCAGTTCTTC.

The table lists this clonotype with a few counts. This chain joins TRBV7-9 and TRBJ2-5; 9 bases map to TRBD1. The closer fit of TRBJ2-7 to the DNA end suggests the J call may be wrong. Per germline, CDR1 SEHNR and CDR2 FQNEAQ (reference sequence). The CDR3 extends over 14 amino acids. The CDR3: CASSLVQGAHEQYF. CDR3 in DNA: TGTGCCAGCAGCTTAGTACAGGGGGCCCACGAGCAGTACTTC.

As regards this clonotype: The junction departs from germline at one end; a sequencing error may be responsible. The CDR3 DNA follows: TGTGCCGGCAGTTCCGGCGCCTTCCGGGCCCGCTCCTACAATGAGCAGTTCTTC. This gives the protein CAGSSGAFRARSYNEQFF. This sequence joins TRBV28 and TRBJ2-1; D gene unclear. The CDR3 runs 18 residues. The germline V gene has CDR1 MDHEN and CDR2 SYDVKM. Variable domain in full (rest from reference TRBV28 and TRBJ2-1): DVKVTQSSRYLVKRTGEKVFLECVQDMDHENMFWYRQDPGLGLRLIYFSYDVKMKEKGDIPEGYSVSREKKERFSLILESASTNQTSMYLCAGSSGAFRARSYNEQFFGPGTRLTVL.

The rearrangement links TRBV2 to TRBJ1-4; tentatively, D is TRBD1 (5 bases). Germline-derived CDR1 and CDR2 are SNHLY and FYNNEI. The CDR3 length is 13 residues. The germline V and J ends were trimmed by 2 bases and 8 bases, with 9 bases remaining between them. This CDR3 reads CASSESGREKLFF. The CDR3 DNA follows: TGTGCCAGCAGTGAATCAGGGCGGGAAAAACTGTTTTTT. Looking up the rest from reference TRBV2 and TRBJ1-4 gives the full variable domain: EPEVTQTPSHQVTQMGQEVILRCVPISNHLYFYWYRQILGQKVEFLVSFYNNEISEKSEIFDDQFSVERPDGSNFTLKIRSTKLEDSAMYFCASSESGREKLFFGSGTQLSVL.

The V gene is TRBV28, the J gene TRBJ2-3, with 8 nucleotides matching TRBD2. J lost 4 bases, V lost 2 bases, and 8 bases had no gene match. Germline V gene sequence: CDR1 MDHEN, CDR2 SYDVKM. The length of the CDR3 is 16 residues. This CDR3 reads CASSLVVGLVSDTQYF. CDR3 in DNA: TGTGCCAGCAGTTTAGTTGTGGGACTAGTGTCAGATACGCAGTATTTT.

The chain recombines TRBV27 with TRBJ2-1, with 8 bases matching TRBD1. Per germline, CDR1 MNHEY and CDR2 SMNVEV (reference sequence). J gave up 0 bases and V 2 bases, and 9 bases lay outside the gene matches. The CDR3 has 18 amino acids. CDR3 protein: CASSLKGGQAFSYNEQFF. The CDR3 nucleotides read TGTGCCAGCAGTTTAAAGGGGGGACAGGCCTTCTCCTACAATGAGCAGTTCTTC.

The chain employs TRBV4-3 and TRBJ2-3; the D is unclear. Trimming shortened V by 0 bases and J by 8 bases, and 12 bases separated the two germline ends. Per germline, CDR1 LGHNA and CDR2 YSLEER. The CDR3 has 14 residues. The CDR3 DNA reads TGCGCCAGCAGCCAAGATCCGAGAGTTGGTACGCAGTATTTT. Protein product: CASSQDPRVGTQYF.

In this sample, this clonotype turned up a few times. The V call is TRBV5-1, the J call TRBJ2-7, with D hard to call. The CDR3 runs to 14 residues. Germline V gene sequence: CDR1 SGHRS, CDR2 YFSETQ. The germline V and J ends were trimmed by 2 bases and 2 bases, with 11 bases remaining between them. The CDR3 DNA reads TGCGCCAGCAGCTTCCGACACACACCCTACGAGCAGTACTTC. Residues: CASSFRHTPYEQYF. Full variable domain (outside the CDR3, taken from reference TRBV5-1 and TRBJ2-7): KAGVTQTPRYLIKTRGQQVTLSCSPISGHRSVSWYQQTPGQGLQFLFEYFSETQRNKGNFPGRFSGRQFSNSRSEMNVSTLELGDSALYLCASSFRHTPYEQYFGPGTRLTVT.

The gene calls are TRBV6-2 or TRBV6-3 and TRBJ2-5; D gene uncertain. V lost 4 bases and J lost 13, with 16 bases in between. The CDR3 covers 12 residues. Per the germline V gene, CDR1 is MNHEY and CDR2 is SVGEGT. The CDR3 coding sequence is TGTGCCAGCAGTTTCGACAACTACGAGCGGTACTTC. This translates into CASSFDNYERYF.

Only a few counts were recorded for this clonotype. V and J are TRBV7-2 and TRBJ2-3; weak D call: TRBD2 (6 bases). The CDR3 totals 19 residues. Germline V gene data show CDR1 as SGHTA and CDR2 as FQGNSA. Trimming pared 1 base from V and 0 bases from J, leaving 20 bases between. The CDR3 DNA reads as TGTGCCAGCAGCTTAGGGAGACTAGGAGGAGGGTACAGCACAGATACGCAGTATTTT. Its protein is CASSLGRLGGGYSTDTQYF. Variable domain in full (rest from reference TRBV7-2 and TRBJ2-3): GAGVSQSPSNKVTEKGKDVELRCDPISGHTALYWYRQSLGQGLEFLIYFQGNSAPDKSGLPSDRFSAERTGGSVSTLTIQRTQQEDSAVYLCASSLGRLGGGYSTDTQYFGPGTRLTVL.

The CDR3 region has the DNA TGCAGCGCCGTACTAGCGACGAATGAGCAGTTCTTC. Translating it yields CSAVLATNEQFF. The rearrangement joins TRBV29-1 to TRBJ2-1, with 7 bases fitting TRBD2. The junction had 7 bases not matched to a gene; V was cut back by 7 bases and J by 7 bases. Looked up from germline, CDR1 is SQVTM and CDR2 is ANQGSEA. The CDR3 spans 12 residues.

This clonotype has just one count. V is TRBV12-3 or TRBV12-4 and J is TRBJ2-5; a weak D match, TRBD2 (6 bases). The germline V and J ends were trimmed by 8 bases and 2 bases, with 21 bases remaining between them. The CDR3 runs 16 residues. The CDR3 DNA reads as TGTGCCAGCCCTACGGGGGAGGTGGTGGAACAAGAGACCCAGTACTTC. Encoded protein: CASPTGEVVEQETQYF.

Concerning this clonotype: Mismatch with germline at one junction end may stem from a read error. The chain joins TRBV20-1 to TRBJ1-4; tentatively, D is TRBD1 (5 bases). Germline CDR1 DFQATT, CDR2 SNEGSKA (reference sequence). This CDR3 spans 14 amino acids. The CDR3 sequence is CSAIPWGTTEKLFF. CDR3 in DNA: TGCAGTGCTATCCCCTGGGGGACTACTGAAAAACTGTTTTTT.

The V gene is TRBV5-6, the J gene TRBJ2-1; D call uncertain. V lost 4 bases to trimming and J lost 1 base, with 12 bases between them. The CDR3 spans 15 residues. Germline V lookup: CDR1 SGHDT, CDR2 YYEEEE. CDR3 loop: CASSPRTNSYNEQFF. CDR3 nucleotide sequence: TGTGCCAGCAGCCCACGGACGAATTCCTACAATGAGCAGTTCTTC.

The V gene is TRBV10-3, the J gene TRBJ2-5; 8 bases are shared with TRBD1. The trim removed 6 bases at V and 5 bases at J, leaving 5 bases unmatched. This CDR3 has 13 amino acids. Germline-derived CDR1 and CDR2 are ENHRY and SYGVKD. The CDR3 spells CAIRTGAGETQYF. DNA of the CDR3: TGTGCCATCAGGACAGGGGCCGGGGAGACCCAGTACTTC.

J is TRBJ2-1 and V is TRBV7-2; 13 bases are shared with TRBD2. The CDR3 covers 17 residues. Germline trimming cut 3 bases from V and 1 base from J; bases unmatched to any gene: 3. Germline-derived CDR1 and CDR2 are SGHTA and FQGNSA. The CDR3 DNA follows: TGTGCCAGCAGCTTGACTAGCGGGAGGAGTTCCTACAATGAGCAGTTCTTC. Amino acids: CASSLTSGRSSYNEQFF.